The 2 T cell receptor beta chains reported below all come from one sample, sequenced in a study of T cell responses to AZD1222 COVID-19 vaccine. Method: immunoSEQ multiplex PCR; TCRdb's copy keeps in-frame clones and lacks some. The sample holds about 110,000 clones; 65% to 90% are singletons and the top ten take 6% to 8%. Specimen: peripheral blood, collected on day 0 of AZD1222 vaccination. These TCRs come from an adult in good health.

This chain uses TRBV25-1 with TRBJ2-5; tentatively, D is TRBD1 or TRBD2 (5 bases each). CDR3 length: 16 residues. Looked up from germline, CDR1 is MGHDK and CDR2 is SYGVNS. The V gene lost 3 bases and the J gene lost 4 bases, with 18 bases spanning the gap. The CDR3 coding sequence is TGTGCCAGCAGTGACCCCTCGGGACGGAATATAGAGACCCAGTACTTC. It is translated as CASSDPSGRNIETQYF.

The chain recombines TRBV28 with TRBJ2-3, with D unresolved. This CDR3 comprises 12 residues. V lost 6 bases and J 5 bases, leaving 9 bases between the germline ends. Germline V lookup: CDR1 MDHEN, CDR2 SYDVKM. CDR3 in DNA: TGTGCCAGCAGGGGCTCCGGAGATACGCAGTATTTT. This gives the protein CASRGSGDTQYF.